This section outlines one TCR beta chain sequence together with its context. Its antigen remains unknown. The germline gene is not matched at one end of the junction; a read error may be the cause. The CDR3 is 17 residues long. Looked up from germline, CDR1 is SGHVS and CDR2 is FNYEAQ. The sample originates from a study of CD8 T cells in ankylosing spondylitis. The authors made TCR beta libraries by quantitative 5'-RACE with molecular barcodes. MiXCR, run by TCRdb on the 5' RACE reads, gives a single entry per CDR3 protein. The table lists fewer than 450,000 distinct CDR3 sequences, about a sixth of them singletons. General study points: Clones tied to disease were said to be significantly enriched in matched ankylosing spondylitis synovial fluid. Among TCR beta sequences, a motif of under 10 highly homologous variants appeared characteristic of ankylosing spondylitis blood. Certain motif variants had earlier appeared in reactive arthritis synovial fluid and blood.

The sequence was obtained from a male donor with ankylosing spondylitis. The chain has TRBV7-6 and TRBJ1-1, with unresolved D. Sequenced sample: blood, either unsorted or a sorted T cell fraction (not recorded which). CDR3 protein: CASSPGVFGQKNTVAFF. DNA of the CDR3: TGTGCCAGCAGCCCGGGCGTCTTTGGGCAGAAGAACACTGTAGCTTTCTTT.